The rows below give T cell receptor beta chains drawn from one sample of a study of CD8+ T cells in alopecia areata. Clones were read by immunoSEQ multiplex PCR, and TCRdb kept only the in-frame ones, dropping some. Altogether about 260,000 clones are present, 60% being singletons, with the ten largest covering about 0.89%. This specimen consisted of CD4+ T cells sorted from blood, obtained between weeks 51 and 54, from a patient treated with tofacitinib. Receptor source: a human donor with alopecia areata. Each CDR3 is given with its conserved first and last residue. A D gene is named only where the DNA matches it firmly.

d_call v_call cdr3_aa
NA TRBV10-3 CAISGPVADTQYF
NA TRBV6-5 CASTPGHSYNSPLHF
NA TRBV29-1 CSVYNQLYEQYF
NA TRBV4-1 CASSRLRGASKYGYTF
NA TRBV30 CAWSVGLAKNIQYF
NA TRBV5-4 CASSLDTGRADTQYF
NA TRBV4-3 CASSQVGRGEQYF
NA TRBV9 CASSVGRVNSPLHF
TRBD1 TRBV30 CAWSPGQQSSYEQYF
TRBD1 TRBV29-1 CSAQGSGYTF
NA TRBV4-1 CASSQSQGWDEQYF
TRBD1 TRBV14 CASSPFLMDRDHSGNTIYF
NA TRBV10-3 CAISEGAGEKLFF
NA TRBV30 CAWSGQSNQPQHF
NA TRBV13 CASSPGTFSHTEAFF
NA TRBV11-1 CASSGGTLVQETQYF
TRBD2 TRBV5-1 CASSFLAGARNEQFF
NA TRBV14 CASSQDQANTQYF
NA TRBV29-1 CSVQGTQTASAFF
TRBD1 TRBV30 CAWSVGTAYYEQYF
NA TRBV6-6 CASSYSELVNTGELFF
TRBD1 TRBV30 CAWSKGQGVEAFF
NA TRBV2 CASKTGGSYNEQFF
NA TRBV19 CASMTAGTLHF
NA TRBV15 CATSRDRSETQYF
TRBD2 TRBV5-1 CASSRGTSGEETQYF
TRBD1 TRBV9 CASSFFDRDTEAFF
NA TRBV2 CASKESGPGSYGYTF
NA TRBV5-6 CASSLGQKGSEQYF
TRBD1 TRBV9 CASSVRDREPETQYF
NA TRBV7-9 CASSETPFQGSTEAFF
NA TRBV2 CASSGKQLYNSPLHF
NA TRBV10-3 CAISESREVYEQYF
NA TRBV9 CASGGSGKNSPLHF
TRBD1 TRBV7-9 CASSLALTGGAPYEQYF
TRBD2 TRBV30 CACDQAITGLADLSYNEQFF
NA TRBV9 CASSLVGTGELFF
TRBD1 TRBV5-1 CASSQGGDSPLHF
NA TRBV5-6 CASSLRFTDTQYF
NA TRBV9 CASWGIYGYTF
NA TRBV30 CAWSVGGLSEKLFF
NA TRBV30 CAWSVWGPGELFF
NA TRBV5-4 CASSLAGGGEETQYF
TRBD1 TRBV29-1 CSVGTGRTSPLHF
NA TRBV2 CASRGGTYQETQYF
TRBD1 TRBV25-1 CASSELGQGTGETQYF